Here is one TCR beta chain with its context. Germline V CDR1 and CDR2: SEHNR, FQNEAQ (reference sequence). CDR3 length: 15 amino acids. Germline trimming cut 8 bases from V and 0 bases from J; bases unmatched to any gene: 9. Method: immunoSEQ multiplex PCR; TCRdb's copy keeps in-frame clones and lacks some. Of around 140,000 clones listed, 89% were seen once; the top ten hold approximately 8%. The source of the sample is a study of control samples from healthy donors and cancer patients. This sequence joins TRBV7-9 and TRBJ2-7, with TRBD1 matching over 8 bases. What was sequenced was PBMCs. The source of this sequence is a man aged 45-65 years with head and neck cancer. CDR3 protein: CASGTGQGFSYEQYF. The CDR3 nucleotides read TGTGCCAGCGGCACAGGACAGGGCTTCTCCTACGAGCAGTACTTC.